This TCR beta chain was retrieved from a study of CD8+ T cells in alopecia areata. Extracted from the samples, RNA was reverse transcribed into cDNA to serve as the sequencing template. The table came from immunoSEQ multiplex PCR; TCRdb's copy has only in-frame clones and leaves some out. The sample carries 120,000 to 150,000 clones, 62% recorded once. Note on this clone: No antigen is known for it.

Overall study results and limits: TCRs were shared less clearly across patients than in mice, possibly for HLA-related reasons. Scalp data also include sequences from resident alphabeta T cells of normal skin.

This TCR was sampled from a human donor in good health. The sequenced material came from CD8+ T cells sorted from blood.

Here the CDR3 reads CASAPGLAPEDTQYF. The CDR3 nucleotides are TGTGCTAGTGCCCCGGGACTAGCGCCGGAAGATACGCAGTATTTT. The chain uses TRBV12-5 and TRBJ2-3; 10 bases are shared with TRBD2. The CDR3 is 15 amino acids. CDR1 and CDR2 (germline): LGHNT, FRNRAP. V lost 7 bases to trimming and J lost 5 bases; unmatched junction nucleotides: 9.